This is a list of T cell receptor beta chains from one sample in a study of cytomegalovirus exposure and HLA in healthy donors. Method: immunoSEQ multiplex PCR; TCRdb's copy keeps in-frame clones and lacks some. Among some 140,000 clones listed, about 85% were seen once. The sample comprised PBMCs. All receptors come from a female donor in good health and CMV-seronegative. The CDR3 runs from the conserved cysteine through the conserved F or W. The order of the fields is D gene, J gene, V gene, clone size, CDR3 protein, CDR3 DNA. The D gene is left open where the match is weak. Only some rows state a clone size, as once, few, many or a class for expanded clones.

>NA|TRBJ2-1|TRBV9|once
CASSVADLNEQFF
TGTGCCAGCAGCGTGGCGGATCTTAATGAGCAGTTCTTC
>TRBD2|TRBJ2-3|TRBV10-3|NA
CAISVAGGADTQYF
TGTGCCATCAGTGTCGCGGGGGGGGCAGATACGCAGTATTTT
>NA|TRBJ1-5|TRBV27|NA
CASSLYADNSNQPQHF
TGTGCCAGCAGTTTATACGCGGACAATAGCAATCAGCCCCAGCATTTT
>TRBD1|TRBJ2-7|TRBV27|NA
CASSTGAPLYEQYF
TGTGCCAGCAGCACAGGGGCCCCTCTCTACGAGCAGTACTTC
>NA|TRBJ2-3|TRBV5-6|NA
CASSLGRQAMIDTQYF
TGTGCCAGCAGCTTGGGCCGGCAGGCTATGATAGATACGCAGTATTTT
>TRBD2|TRBJ2-1|TRBV9|once
CASSPYSGGVFEQFF
TGTGCCAGCAGCCCATATAGCGGGGGGGTATTCGAGCAGTTCTTC
>NA|TRBJ1-4|TRBV29-1|NA
CSVAGTRNEKLFF
TGCAGCGTAGCCGGGACAAGGAATGAAAAACTGTTTTTT
>NA|TRBJ2-2|TRBV2|NA
CASGQLGVGSGGELFF
TGTGCCAGCGGACAGCTTGGGGTTGGGAGCGGCGGGGAGCTGTTTTTT
>TRBD2|TRBJ2-3|TRBV7-6|few
CASSRLAGGITDTQYF
TGTGCCAGCAGCCGATTAGCGGGAGGGATAACAGATACGCAGTATTTT
>NA|TRBJ1-1|TRBV19|NA
CASSILPGRELGTEAFF
TGTGCCAGTAGTATATTGCCAGGGAGGGAGCTTGGGACTGAAGCTTTCTTT
>TRBD1|TRBJ2-3|TRBV29-1|NA
CSVALGGPTDTQYF
TGCAGCGTTGCATTAGGGGGCCCCACAGATACGCAGTATTTT
>NA|TRBJ1-6|TRBV6-6|few
CASSLGEAGSPLHF
TGTGCCAGCAGTTTGGGGGAAGCGGGTTCACCCCTCCACTTT
>NA|TRBJ2-4|TRBV27|NA
CASSWGPRNIQYF
TGTGCCAGCAGTTGGGGCCCCCGAAACATTCAGTACTTC
>TRBD1|TRBJ2-5|TRBV7-7|NA
CASSFGQGAPQETQYF
TGTGCTAGCAGCTTCGGACAGGGGGCGCCCCAAGAGACCCAGTACTTC
>NA|TRBJ2-3|TRBV7-9|NA
CASSLVMTSTDTQYF
TGTGCCAGCAGCTTAGTGATGACTAGCACAGATACGCAGTATTTT
>TRBD2|TRBJ2-3|TRBV7-6|NA
CASSLRAGGLDTQYF
TGTGCCAGCAGCTTACGAGCGGGAGGCCTAGATACGCAGTATTTT
>NA|TRBJ2-3|TRBV7-2|NA
CASSPPTAANTDTQYF
TGTGCCAGCAGCCCCCCAACAGCGGCGAACACAGATACGCAGTATTTT
>TRBD2|TRBJ2-1|TRBV4-1|NA
CASSHNTPGLAYNEQFF
TGCGCCAGCAGCCACAACACTCCGGGACTAGCCTACAATGAGCAGTTCTTC
>TRBD2|TRBJ2-3|TRBV29-1|NA
CSVRSGGAADTQYF
TGCAGCGTCCGAAGCGGGGGGGCCGCAGATACGCAGTATTTT
>NA|TRBJ1-2|TRBV4-3|NA
CASSQEVRGANYGYTF
TGCGCCAGCAGCCAAGAAGTCCGGGGGGCAAACTATGGCTACACCTTC
>NA|TRBJ1-1|TRBV19|NA
CASSIGQGETEAFF
TGTGCCAGTAGTATAGGGCAGGGTGAAACTGAAGCTTTCTTT
>NA|TRBJ2-3|TRBV2|few
CASSVLAGTDTQYF
TGTGCCAGCAGTGTGCTAGCCGGCACAGATACGCAGTATTTT
>TRBD2|TRBJ2-3|TRBV7-8|NA
CAGSGGLSTDTQYF
TGTGCCGGTAGCGGGGGGCTTAGCACAGATACGCAGTATTTT
>NA|TRBJ1-2|TRBV30|NA
CAYLPGYNGGYTF
TGTGCCTATCTACCGGGTTATAATGGCGGCTACACCTTC
>NA|TRBJ2-2|TRBV7-9|NA
CASSPLYRSVNTGELFF
TGTGCCAGCAGCCCCCTGTACCGTTCGGTGAACACCGGGGAGCTGTTTTTT
>NA|TRBJ1-1|TRBV20-1|NA
CSARTGIIAFF
TGCAGTGCTAGGACAGGAATTATAGCTTTCTTT
>TRBD2|TRBJ2-7|TRBV11-1|NA
CASSLRKRGYYEQYF
TGTGCCAGCAGCTTAAGGAAGCGGGGGTACTACGAGCAGTACTTC
>NA|TRBJ2-5|TRBV14|once
CASSHSETQYF
TGTGCCAGCAGCCATTCGGAGACCCAGTACTTC
>NA|TRBJ2-2|TRBV5-6|NA
CASSLGHYTGELFF
TGTGCCAGCAGCTTGGGACATTACACCGGGGAGCTGTTTTTT
>NA|TRBJ1-2|TRBV6-5|few
CASSYSSRDGYTF
TGTGCCAGCAGTTACTCTAGCAGGGATGGCTACACCTTC
>NA|TRBJ2-7|TRBV7-8|NA
CASSLRQPTPEQYF
TGTGCCAGCAGCTTACGACAGCCTACGCCCGAGCAGTACTTC
>NA|TRBJ2-7|TRBV7-9|NA
CASSLSQDEQYF
TGTGCCAGCAGCTTAAGCCAGGACGAGCAGTACTTC
>NA|TRBJ1-1|TRBV13|NA
CASLSMNSPEAFF
TGTGCCAGCCTAAGTATGAACAGCCCTGAAGCTTTCTTT
>NA|TRBJ1-3|TRBV30|NA
CAWSTLRGTGNTIYF
TGTGCCTGGAGTACGCTCAGGGGTACTGGAAACACCATATATTTT
>NA|TRBJ2-7|TRBV7-9|NA
CSSELSAGEQYF
TGTTCCAGCGAACTATCAGCGGGCGAGCAGTACTTC
>NA|TRBJ2-7|TRBV7-6|once
CASSLSPGIYEQYF
TGTGCCAGCAGCTTATCGCCAGGGATCTACGAGCAGTACTTC
>NA|TRBJ1-2|TRBV11-3|NA
CASSLDGHNYGYTF
TGTGCCAGCAGCTTAGATGGGCATAACTATGGCTACACCTTC
>TRBD2|TRBJ2-1|TRBV6-6|NA
CASSYGTSRNKEQFF
TGTGCCAGCAGTTACGGGACTAGCCGAAACAAGGAGCAGTTCTTC
>TRBD1|TRBJ2-7|TRBV11-3|NA
CASSLGGQTAIYEQYF
TGTGCCAGCAGCTTAGGGGGACAGACGGCCATCTACGAGCAGTACTTC
>TRBD1|TRBJ1-5|TRBV2|few
CASMDRGNQPQHF
TGTGCCAGCATGGACAGGGGCAATCAGCCCCAGCATTTT
>NA|TRBJ1-4|TRBV4-1|once
CASSQDEGAREKLFF
TGCGCCAGCAGCCAAGATGAAGGGGCGAGGGAAAAACTGTTTTTT
>TRBD1|TRBJ2-5|TRBV7-9|NA
CASSRYGTVGKTQYF
TGTGCCAGCAGCCGTTACGGGACAGTTGGAAAGACCCAGTACTTC
>TRBD2|TRBJ2-5|TRBV5-4|NA
CASSLGKRGQETQYF
TGTGCCAGCAGCTTGGGCAAGCGGGGGCAAGAGACCCAGTACTTC
>TRBD2|TRBJ2-1|TRBV7-2|NA
CASSPGLAGGEQFF
TGTGCCAGCAGCCCCGGACTAGCGGGAGGGGAGCAGTTCTTC
>TRBD1|TRBJ1-2|TRBV5-1|NA
CASSATGLLGYTF
TGCGCCAGCAGCGCGACAGGGCTATTAGGCTACACCTTC
>NA|TRBJ2-7|TRBV7-2|NA
CASSPNRQNEQYF
TGTGCCAGCAGCCCCAATCGACAGAACGAGCAGTACTTC
>NA|TRBJ1-1|TRBV7-9|NA
CASSLGRLNTEAFF
TGTGCCAGCAGCTTAGGGCGGTTGAACACTGAAGCTTTCTTT
>TRBD1|TRBJ2-1|TRBV7-9|NA
CASNGQGARSEQFF
TGTGCCAGCAACGGACAGGGGGCGAGGAGTGAGCAGTTCTTC
>NA|TRBJ2-3|TRBV7-6|NA
CATSFDTSTDTQYF
TGTGCCACCTCTTTTGATACTAGCACAGATACGCAGTATTTT
>NA|TRBJ2-2|TRBV5-8|NA
CASSLEPSVAGELFF
TGTGCCAGCAGCTTGGAACCTAGCGTGGCCGGGGAGCTGTTTTTT
>NA|TRBJ2-1|TRBV11-3|NA
CASSQGAVGTWEQFF
TGTGCCAGCAGCCAAGGGGCGGTCGGTACATGGGAGCAGTTCTTC
>NA|TRBJ1-2|TRBV11-2|NA
CASSLAQGGYGYTF
TGTGCCAGCAGCTTGGCCCAAGGAGGCTATGGCTACACCTTC
>NA|TRBJ1-1|TRBV7-9|NA
CASSLTLVGGTEAFF
TGTGCCAGCAGCTTAACTTTGGTTGGCGGCACTGAAGCTTTCTTT
>TRBD1|TRBJ2-7|TRBV7-9|NA
CASSPPGQVYEQYF
TGTGCCAGCAGCCCGCCGGGACAGGTTTACGAGCAGTACTTC
>NA|TRBJ1-5|TRBV18|NA
CASSPVRQHSNQPQHF
TGTGCCAGCTCACCGGTTCGACAGCATAGCAATCAGCCCCAGCATTTT
>NA|TRBJ1-1|TRBV10-1|NA
CASSADLNTEAFF
TGCGCCAGCAGTGCCGACTTGAACACTGAAGCTTTCTTT